This entry concerns a single TCR beta chain. Antigen unknown. The data are from a study of shared clonotypes between healthy human individuals. Germline V gene lookup returns CDR1 MNHNS and CDR2 SASEGT. J was trimmed by 3 bases and V by 0 bases; bases with no gene match: 13. The CDR3 contains 18 residues. In replicate PCRs of sorted subsets, about 200 ng DNA, some 28,000 T cell genomes, was used. Only in-frame clones appear in the TCRdb table, and some are missing; sequencing was by immunoSEQ multiplex PCR. The sample holds about 2.5 million clones, 92% seen once. The study drew all its donors from Caucasian adults living in Nashville, Tennessee. Findings and caveats of the study: Four donors had around 5% of their naive CD4 clonotypes in common. Sampling included only blood; tissue repertoires likely differ.

The V gene is TRBV6-1, the J gene TRBJ2-7, with 8 bases matching TRBD2. The source material was naive CD4+ T cells from PBMCs. Stated subset: CD45RA+ positively selected. This TCR derives from a man between 18 and 29 years old in good health. Some clones in this sample may be carry-over from other donors' samples. The CDR3 is CASSEALHIGGRIYEQYF. The CDR3 DNA reads TGTGCCAGCAGTGAAGCGCTTCACATTGGCGGGAGGATCTACGAGCAGTACTTC.